This TCR beta chain was recovered during a study of patients and donors after allogeneic stem cell transplantation. This clonotype has just a few counts. TCRdb itself ran the RT-PCR reads through MiXCR, one entry per CDR3 protein. The top ten hold just over 7% of the sample, which has hundreds of thousands of distinct CDR3 sequences, 16% seen once. The sequenced sample was blood, either unsorted or a sorted T cell fraction (not recorded which). This clonotype was sampled from a human donor who was either an allogeneic HSCT recipient or a stem cell or donor lymphocyte infusion donor (not recorded which). It is not recorded whose cells these are; they may come from a transplant donor.

CDR3 loop: CASSPRQGNSPLHF. DNA of the CDR3: TGTGCCAGCAGCCCCAGACAGGGTAATTCACCCCTCCACTTT. The gene calls are TRBV5-5 and TRBJ1-6; 7 nucleotides agree with TRBD1. The CDR3 has 14 residues. Germline CDR1 SGHKS, CDR2 YYEKEE (reference sequence). V was clipped by 4 bases and J by 6 bases; unmatched bases: 4.